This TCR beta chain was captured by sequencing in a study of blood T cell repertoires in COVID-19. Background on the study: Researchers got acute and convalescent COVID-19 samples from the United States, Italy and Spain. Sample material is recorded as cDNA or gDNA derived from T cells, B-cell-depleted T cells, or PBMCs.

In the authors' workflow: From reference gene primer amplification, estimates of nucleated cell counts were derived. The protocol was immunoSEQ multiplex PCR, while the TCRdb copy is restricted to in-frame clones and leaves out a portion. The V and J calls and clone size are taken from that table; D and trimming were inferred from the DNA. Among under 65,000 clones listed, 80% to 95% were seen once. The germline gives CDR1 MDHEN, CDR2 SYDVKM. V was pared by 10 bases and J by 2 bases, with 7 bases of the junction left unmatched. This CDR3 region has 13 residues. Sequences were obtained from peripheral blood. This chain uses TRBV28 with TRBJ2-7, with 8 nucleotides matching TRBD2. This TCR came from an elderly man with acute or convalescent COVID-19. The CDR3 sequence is CAIRRGGPYEQYF. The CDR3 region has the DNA TGTGCCATCCGACGGGGGGGGCCCTACGAGCAGTACTTC.